The 18 T cell receptor beta chains below come from one sample, sequenced in a study of identical twins. TCRdb ran MiXCR on the 5' RACE reads and lists one entry per CDR3 protein. The sample lists more than 600,000 distinct CDR3 sequences, 15% to 20% seen once, with 13% in the top ten. The same specimen was also included in a second study, on T cells expressing NK-cell markers.

Sample: PBMCs. These receptors all come from a woman younger than 30 in good health.

CDR3 sequence: CSARGTSGPDEQFF. The CDR3 region has the DNA TGCAGTGCTAGGGGCACTAGCGGTCCAGATGAGCAGTTCTTC. The rearrangement uses TRBV20-1 and TRBJ2-1; 8 nucleotides agree with TRBD2. V lost 3 bases to trimming and J lost 8 bases; unmatched junction nucleotides: 9. Germline CDR1 is DFQATT and CDR2 is SNEGSKA (reference sequence). The CDR3 is made up of 14 amino acids.

The V call is TRBV11-2, the J call TRBJ2-3; TRBD2 aligns across 9 bases. The germline V gene has CDR1 SGHAT and CDR2 FQNNGV. The CDR3 contains 15 residues. The junction had 7 bases not matched to a gene; V was cut back by 5 bases and J by 4 bases. This CDR3 is CASSSSGSGADTQYF. The DNA of the CDR3 is TGTGCCAGCAGCAGTAGCGGGAGCGGGGCAGATACGCAGTATTTT.

This clonotype was counted between two and nine times. CDR3: CASSLSGTDSYEQYF. As DNA, the CDR3 is TGCGCCAGCAGCCTATCAGGGACTGACTCCTACGAGCAGTACTTC. The V and J genes are TRBV4-1 and TRBJ2-7; D might be TRBD2 (6 bases). V lost 4 bases and J 0 bases, leaving 13 bases between the germline ends. CDR3 size: 15 residues. Germline loops: CDR1 MGHRA, CDR2 YSYEKL.

The chain couples TRBV10-3 to TRBJ2-5; weak D call: TRBD2 (5 bases). The germline V gene has CDR1 ENHRY and CDR2 SYGVKD. The germline V and J ends were trimmed by 4 bases and 5 bases, with 11 bases remaining between them. CDR3 length equals 13 residues. CDR3: CAISAARGETQYF. The CDR3 DNA sequence: TGTGCCATCAGTGCCGCCCGCGGGGAGACCCAGTACTTC.

This clonotype was seen more than once but under ten times. This chain links TRBV20-1 with TRBJ1-5; the match to TRBD1 covers 7 bases. Trimming removed 6 bases from V and 6 bases from J; junction bases left unmatched: 8. The germline gives CDR1 DFQATT, CDR2 SNEGSKA (reference sequence). CDR3 length equals 13 residues. The CDR3 loop reads CSAHRGGGQPQHF. The CDR3 DNA reads TGCAGTGCGCACAGGGGTGGAGGTCAGCCCCAGCATTTT.

The V and J genes are TRBV20-1 and TRBJ2-7, with 7 bases fitting TRBD2. This CDR3 has 15 residues. From germline, CDR1 is DFQATT and CDR2 SNEGSKA (reference sequence). The V gene end was trimmed by 4 bases and the J gene end by 3 bases; junction bases not matched to a gene: 12. The CDR3 loop reads CSAIRKRGPIYEQYF. CDR3 DNA sequence: TGCAGTGCTATAAGAAAGCGGGGCCCAATCTACGAGCAGTACTTC.

This clonotype was counted ten times or more. The V and J genes are TRBV7-9 and TRBJ1-5; D is unclear. The V gene lost 1 base and the J gene lost 5 bases, with 6 bases spanning the gap. Germline V CDR1 and CDR2: SEHNR, FQNEAQ (reference sequence). This CDR3 comprises 13 residues. CDR3: CASSLGPDQPQHF. DNA of the CDR3: TGTGCCAGCAGCTTAGGGCCGGATCAGCCCCAGCATTTT.

This clonotype has just a few counts. This sequence joins TRBV5-1 and TRBJ2-1, with a tentative D call TRBD1 (6 bases). Trimming removed 4 bases at V and 1 base at J, with 15 bases between. Per germline, CDR1 SGHRS and CDR2 YFSETQ. CDR3 length: 16 residues. CDR3 amino acids: CASSHTTGSSYNEQFF. The CDR3 region has the DNA TGCGCCAGCAGCCATACGACAGGTTCGTCCTACAATGAGCAGTTCTTC.

This rearrangement joins TRBV7-2 to TRBJ2-4, with 9 bases matching TRBD2. This CDR3 contains 17 residues. Per germline, CDR1 SGHTA and CDR2 FQGNSA. V was clipped by 5 bases and J by 3 bases; unmatched bases: 11. The CDR3 reads CASSPTLAGNGKNIQYF. The CDR3 DNA reads as TGTGCCAGCAGCCCGACCCTAGCGGGGAATGGCAAAAACATTCAGTACTTC.

The CDR3 coding sequence is TGTGCCAGCAGCGTAGTGGGGACTCGTGGCTACACCTTC. It specifies CASSVVGTRGYTF. The chain links TRBV9 to TRBJ1-2; a possible D gene is TRBD1 (5 bases). The CDR3 is made up of 13 amino acids. The V end lost 0 bases, the J end lost 7 bases, and 10 bases lay between the germline ends. Germline loops: CDR1 SGDLS, CDR2 YYNGEE.

This clonotype was seen only a few times. This rearrangement joins TRBV6-5 to TRBJ2-2; perhaps TRBD2 as D (5 bases). The V end lost 4 bases, the J end lost 1 base, and 13 bases lay between the germline ends. This CDR3 spans 16 amino acids. CDR1 and CDR2 (germline): MNHEY, SVGAGI. The CDR3 sequence: CASSSRDTVNTGELFF. The CDR3 DNA sequence: TGTGCCAGCAGTTCACGGGATACAGTGAACACCGGGGAGCTGTTTTTT.

The table lists this clonotype with a few counts. This chain uses TRBV12-3 or TRBV12-4 with TRBJ2-1, with TRBD2 matching 8 bases. The CDR3 has 13 amino acids. Trimming cost V 5 bases and J 6 bases; bases outside gene matches: 3. CDR3 protein: CASSRTSGNEQFF. CDR3 coding DNA: TGTGCCAGCAGTCGAACTAGCGGCAATGAGCAGTTCTTC.

The rearrangement uses TRBV27 and TRBJ1-1; TRBD1 matches at 8 bases. Losses at the gene ends were 4 bases for V and 6 bases for J; bases not matched to a gene: 4. Germline lookup yields CDR1 MNHEY and CDR2 SMNVEV (reference sequence). The CDR3 covers 13 residues. The CDR3 DNA follows: TGTGCCAGCAGTTGGACAGGGTGGTCTGAAGCTTTCTTT. Amino acids: CASSWTGWSEAFF.

This clonotype has a handful of counts. The chain uses TRBV20-1 and TRBJ2-2; D unclear. This CDR3 has 14 amino acids. Per the germline V gene, CDR1 is DFQATT and CDR2 is SNEGSKA (reference sequence). The V gene lost 6 bases and the J gene lost 6 bases, with 17 bases spanning the gap. CDR3 sequence: CSASPRRAAGELFF. As DNA, the CDR3 is TGCAGTGCCTCTCCCCGGAGAGCTGCCGGGGAGCTGTTTTTT.

The chain couples TRBV5-1 to TRBJ2-2, with TRBD2 identical over 7 bases. Germline CDR1 is SGHRS and CDR2 is YFSETQ. This CDR3 has 14 amino acids. The trim removed 3 bases at V and 6 bases at J, leaving 5 bases unmatched. CDR3 amino acids: CASSSGGRAGELFF. The DNA for the CDR3 is TGCGCCAGCAGCTCCGGTGGGAGGGCCGGGGAGCTGTTTTTT.

V is TRBV5-1 and J is TRBJ2-5, with 8 bases lining up with TRBD2. CDR1 SGHRS and CDR2 YFSETQ come from the germline V gene. Trimming cost V 1 base and J 3 bases; bases outside gene matches: 8. The CDR3 loop spans 16 amino acids. The CDR3 protein is CASSLPRTSSKETQYF. CDR3 in DNA: TGCGCCAGCAGCTTGCCCCGGACTAGCAGTAAAGAGACCCAGTACTTC.

The CDR3 reads CASSPDRHRYEQYF. The DNA of the CDR3 is TGTGCCAGCAGCCCGGACAGGCACCGCTACGAGCAGTACTTC. The J gene is TRBJ2-7, the V gene TRBV12-3 or TRBV12-4; TRBD1 matches 7 bases. The junction had 8 bases not matched to a gene; V was cut back by 6 bases and J by 3 bases. The CDR3 is 14 residues long.

This clonotype was seen only a few times. This chain links TRBV12-3 or TRBV12-4 with TRBJ2-7; 7 bases agree with TRBD2. The CDR3 is made up of 15 amino acids. V lost 6 bases to trimming and J lost 3 bases; unmatched junction nucleotides: 11. CDR3 in amino acids: CASSLLGGENYEQYF. The DNA for the CDR3 is TGTGCCAGCAGCCTCCTTGGGGGGGAGAACTACGAGCAGTACTTC.